This record looks at one T cell receptor beta chain sequence and its context. The sample is drawn from a study of shared clonotypes between healthy human individuals. Assay runs were performed at deep level. Measured with immunoSEQ multiplex PCR; TCRdb has only the in-frame clones, and not every one. The repertoire consists of around 2,000,000 clones, with roughly 94% occurring once and the leading ten covering more than 0.95%. CDR1 is MDHEN and CDR2 is SYDVKM in the germline V gene. V was pared by 5 bases and J by 2 bases, with 7 bases of the junction left unmatched. The CDR3 contains 16 residues. In the naive CD8 group, cells lacked CD45RO and were positively selected for CCR7, so terminally differentiated effector memory CD45RA+ cells were left out.

The specimen was naive CD8+ T cells sorted from blood. This receptor was identified in a man aged 18 to 29 in good health. The chain uses TRBV28 and TRBJ2-1, with 9 bases lining up with TRBD1. The CDR3 region has the DNA TGTGCCAGCAGTCCGAACAGGGGGCGAGCCTACAATGAGCAGTTCTTC. Encoded protein: CASSPNRGRAYNEQFF.